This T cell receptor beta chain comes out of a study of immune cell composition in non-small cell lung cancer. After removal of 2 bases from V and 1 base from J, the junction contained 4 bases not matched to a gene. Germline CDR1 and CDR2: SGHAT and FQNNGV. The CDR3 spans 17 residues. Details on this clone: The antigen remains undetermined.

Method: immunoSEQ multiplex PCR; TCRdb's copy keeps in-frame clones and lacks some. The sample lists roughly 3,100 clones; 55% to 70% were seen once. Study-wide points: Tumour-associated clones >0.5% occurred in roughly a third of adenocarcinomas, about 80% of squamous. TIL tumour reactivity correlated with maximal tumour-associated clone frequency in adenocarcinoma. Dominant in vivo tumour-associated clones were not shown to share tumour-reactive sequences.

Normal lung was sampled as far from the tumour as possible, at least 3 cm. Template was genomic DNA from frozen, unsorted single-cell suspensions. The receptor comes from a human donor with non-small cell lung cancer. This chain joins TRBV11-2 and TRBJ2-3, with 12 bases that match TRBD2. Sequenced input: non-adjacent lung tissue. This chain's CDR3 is CASSLLAGGDGTDTQYF. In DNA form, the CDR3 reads TGTGCCAGCAGCTTACTAGCGGGGGGGGACGGCACAGATACGCAGTATTTT.